These 9 T cell receptor beta chains share one sample of origin, sequenced in a study of T-cell memory formation after mild COVID-19 (dated by TCRdb to about 2021). Receptor libraries were prepared by 5' RACE. TCRdb names Illumina NovaSeq 6000 as the instrument used. TCRdb trimmed the raw reads at Q25, called clones with MiXCR and kept productive beta chains. Every distinct CDR3 protein forms one entry, paired with its most common genes and DNA. The sample contains some 180,000 distinct CDR3 sequences, 10% to 15% of them found a single time. The ten largest clones represent approximately 3.5% of the sample. Sequencing was performed on PBMCs or a T cell subset sorted from them (not recorded which). The receptors stem from a young man who had mild COVID-19 (a few samples of this study predate the infection). The sample titles of this study are shuffled in the database, so cell type and time point are left out; the donor was told from shared clones.

The rearrangement joins TRBV5-1 to TRBJ1-4; D is possibly TRBD1 (5 bases). The CDR3 loop spans 16 amino acids. V shed 4 bases and J shed 0 bases, with 13 bases lying between them. CDR1 and CDR2 (germline): SGHRS, YFSETQ. CDR3 in amino acids: CASSLGDQATNEKLFF. The CDR3 region has the DNA TGCGCCAGCAGCCTTGGGGACCAAGCAACTAATGAAAAACTGTTTTTT.

This chain joins TRBV6-5 and TRBJ2-3; D remains ambiguous. Between the trimmed V and J ends, which lost 2 bases and 6 bases, there was a span of 9 bases. The length of the CDR3 is 13 residues. From germline, CDR1 is MNHEY and CDR2 SVGAGI. CDR3 coding DNA: TGTGCCAGCAGTTACGGGCCGAGGGATACGCAGTATTTT. As protein: CASSYGPRDTQYF.

There are a few counts of this clonotype. This chain links TRBV12-3 or TRBV12-4 with TRBJ1-2, with D possibly TRBD1 on 6 matching bases. V gave up 6 bases and J gave up 3 bases, with 11 bases separating them. The CDR3 spans 13 residues. The CDR3 here is CASRWTADYGYTF. CDR3 coding DNA: TGTGCCAGCAGATGGACAGCCGACTATGGCTACACCTTC.

The chain couples TRBV10-3 to TRBJ1-1; no firm D call. The CDR3 consists of 13 residues. CDR1 and CDR2 (germline): ENHRY, SYGVKD. Trimming removed 4 bases at V and 1 base at J, with 7 bases between. The CDR3 region is CAISAARNTEAFF. In nucleotides, the CDR3 is TGTGCCATCAGTGCGGCCCGGAACACTGAAGCTTTCTTT.

This clonotype was seen ten or more times. The rearrangement uses TRBV11-2 and TRBJ1-5; 12 bases are a match to TRBD1. CDR1 SGHAT and CDR2 FQNNGV come from the germline V gene. V gave up 5 bases and J gave up 2 bases; unmatched junction bases: 13. The CDR3 has 19 amino acids. The CDR3 DNA reads TGTGCCAGCAGCATGGGGGGGACAGGGGGCCGCTGGGGCAATCAGCCCCAGCATTTT. Residues: CASSMGGTGGRWGNQPQHF. Combining the CDR3 with reference TRBV11-2 and TRBJ1-5 gives the whole variable domain EAGVAQSPRYKIIEKRQSVAFWCNPISGHATLYWYQQILGQGPKLLIQFQNNGVVDDSQLPKDRFSAERLKGVDSTLKIQPAKLEDSAVYLCASSMGGTGGRWGNQPQHFGDGTRLSIL.

This clonotype appeared many times. The chain employs TRBV12-3 or TRBV12-4 and TRBJ1-5; a weak D match, TRBD1 (5 bases). The CDR3 spans 15 residues. The V gene lost 2 bases and the J gene lost 5 bases, with 13 bases spanning the gap. CDR3 amino acids: CASSLSVGADQPQHF. CDR3 bases: TGTGCCAGCAGTTTAAGTGTCGGGGCGGATCAGCCCCAGCATTTT.

This clonotype was counted only a few times. The chain links TRBV6-1 to TRBJ2-3, with unresolved D. CDR1 and CDR2 (germline): MNHNS, SASEGT. The CDR3 extends over 14 amino acids. Trimming cost V 7 bases and J 1 base, with 12 bases left between them. CDR3 loop: CASTSGPGTDTQYF. The CDR3 DNA sequence: TGTGCCAGCACCTCTGGCCCGGGCACAGATACGCAGTATTTT.

This chain connects TRBV12-3 or TRBV12-4 to TRBJ1-1; 10 bases are shared with TRBD1. The CDR3 runs to 13 residues. With 7 bases clipped from V and 8 bases from J, the junction kept 7 bases outside the gene matches. The CDR3 loop reads CASTGTGVSEAFF. CDR3 DNA sequence: TGTGCCAGCACCGGGACAGGGGTCTCCGAAGCTTTCTTT.

This clonotype was found many times. This chain links TRBV7-2 with TRBJ2-3; no clear D gene. The germline V gene has CDR1 SGHTA and CDR2 FQGNSA. The CDR3 extends over 13 amino acids. Trimming removed 5 bases from V and 5 bases from J, with 11 bases in between. CDR3 region: CASSPDQIDTQYF. In DNA form, the CDR3 reads TGTGCCAGCAGCCCAGACCAGATAGATACGCAGTATTTT. Supplemented by reference TRBV7-2 and TRBJ2-3, the full variable domain reads GAGVSQSPSNKVTEKGKDVELRCDPISGHTALYWYRQSLGQGLEFLIYFQGNSAPDKSGLPSDRFSAERTGGSVSTLTIQRTQQEDSAVYLCASSPDQIDTQYFGPGTRLTVL.